This T cell receptor (beta chain) emerged from a study of blood T cell repertoires in COVID-19. Whole-study context: The study drew acute and convalescent COVID-19 samples from the United States, Italy and Spain. PBMCs, B-cell-depleted T cells, or T cells were the source of the cDNA or gDNA that made up the material.

Germline CDR1 reads SGHAT; CDR2 reads FQDESV (reference sequence). V was trimmed by 2 bases and J by 12 bases, leaving 11 bases between them. CDR3 length equals 13 residues. Source study methods: Estimation of nucleated cell counts relied on the amplification of reference gene primers. The data were produced by immunoSEQ multiplex PCR, yet TCRdb's version contains in-frame clones alone and is incomplete. That table furnishes V, J and clone size, whereas the DNA furnished D and trimming. The table lists roughly 500,000 clones, roughly nine tenths of them singletons. Enrolled during active infection, Seattle patients were then followed longitudinally.

The source of this sequence is a man aged 18 to 29 with COVID-19, enrolled during active disease. This rearrangement joins TRBV11-1 to TRBJ1-6, with D unresolved. Sample: peripheral blood. The CDR3 protein is CASSLRVEQPLHF. CDR3 nucleotide sequence: TGTGCCAGCAGCTTACGGGTGGAGCAACCCCTCCACTTT.